The next 20 T cell receptor beta chains were all read from a single sample in a study of beta chain features in type 1 diabetes. The authors reverse transcribed all of the isolated RNA, so sequencing captured expressed TCRB transcripts. Measured with immunoSEQ multiplex PCR; TCRdb has only the in-frame clones, and not every one. The repertoire holds roughly 610,000 clones, with around 15% as singletons. Material: naive CD4+ T cells from blood. These receptors were taken from a man aged 18 to 30 in good health.

This clone occurred a few times. The V gene is TRBV9, the J gene TRBJ2-3; 7 bases fit TRBD2. Germline CDR1 reads SGDLS; CDR2 reads YYNGEE. The CDR3 covers 15 residues. J was trimmed by 2 bases and V by 0 bases; bases with no gene match: 3. The chain's CDR3 is CASSVGLAVTDTQYF. CDR3 sequence (DNA): TGTGCCAGCAGCGTAGGACTAGCAGTCACAGATACGCAGTATTTT.

This clone was counted between two and nine times. This rearrangement joins TRBV7-8 to TRBJ2-3; 7 bases align to TRBD1. CDR3 length: 18 residues. Per germline, CDR1 SGHVS and CDR2 FQNEAQ. Germline trimming cut 5 bases from V and 3 bases from J; bases unmatched to any gene: 17. CDR3 in amino acids: CASSPLSFDRAGTDTQYF. DNA for the CDR3: TGTGCCAGCAGCCCCCTATCTTTCGACAGGGCAGGGACAGATACGCAGTATTTT.

This sequence joins TRBV4-3 and TRBJ1-2; D unresolved. Germline assignment: CDR1 LGHNA and CDR2 YSLEER. This CDR3 is built from 14 residues. Trimming shortened V by 0 bases and J by 4 bases, and 9 bases separated the two germline ends. CDR3 sequence reads: CASSQEPGPYGYTF. CDR3 sequence (DNA): TGCGCCAGCAGCCAAGAACCAGGCCCCTATGGCTACACCTTC.

This clone has only a few counts. The chain links TRBV5-4 to TRBJ2-3; 9 nucleotides match TRBD2. Germline V lookup: CDR1 SGHNT, CDR2 YYREEE (reference sequence). Trimming removed 1 base from V and 1 base from J; junction bases left unmatched: 4. This CDR3 region has 16 residues. The CDR3 DNA follows: TGTGCCAGCAGCTTGTTAAAGCGGGGGGGCACAGATACGCAGTATTTT. It specifies CASSLLKRGGTDTQYF. The full variable domain, in which reference TRBV5-4 and TRBJ2-3 provide the parts outside the CDR3, is ETGVTQSPTHLIKTRGQQVTLRCSSQSGHNTVSWYQQALGQGPQFIFQYYREEENGRGNFPPRFSGLQFPNYSSELNVNALELDDSALYLCASSLLKRGGTDTQYFGPGTRLTVL.

The rearrangement uses TRBV7-2 and TRBJ2-3; D not certain. Trimming removed 2 bases at V and 2 bases at J, with 8 bases between. Germline CDR1 is SGHTA and CDR2 is FQGNSA. This CDR3 has 14 residues. CDR3 sequence: CASSLTIYTDTQYF. For the CDR3, the DNA is TGTGCCAGCAGCTTAACAATCTACACAGATACGCAGTATTTT.

Note on this clone: Additional DNA sequences in this sample encode the identical CDR3. The chain is built from TRBV5-1 and TRBJ2-7; D gene unclear. V gave up 1 base and J gave up 4 bases, with 6 bases separating them. The CDR3 runs to 12 residues. Germline assignment: CDR1 SGHRS and CDR2 YFSETQ. The CDR3 region is CASSLPSYEQYF. DNA of the CDR3: TGCGCCAGCAGCTTGCCCAGTTACGAGCAGTACTTC.

The sample holds a few counts of this clone. This chain uses TRBV28 with TRBJ2-7; 9 bases fit TRBD1. This CDR3 has 15 residues. The V and J ends lost 3 bases and 2 bases, in that order; junction bases with no gene match: 5. The germline gives CDR1 MDHEN, CDR2 SYDVKM. This CDR3 is CASSFRRTGAYEQYF. The CDR3 DNA reads TGTGCCAGCAGTTTTAGAAGGACAGGGGCCTACGAGCAGTACTTC.

This clone was picked up a small number of times. The gene calls are TRBV29-1 and TRBJ2-7; D call uncertain. There are 12 residues in the CDR3. CDR1 is SQVTM and CDR2 is ANQGSEA in the germline V gene. V shed 2 bases and J shed 12 bases, with 17 bases lying between them. For the CDR3, the DNA is TGCAGCGTTGAAACAGATTCTAGGTATCGGTACTTC. This gives the protein CSVETDSRYRYF.

This clone was detected a few times. For the CDR3, the DNA is TGTGCCAGCAGTTATCCTCTCCGGGCTAAAAAAGAGACCCAGTACTTC. Translating gives CASSYPLRAKKETQYF. The chain couples TRBV7-8 to TRBJ2-5; D is unresolved. The CDR3 has 16 amino acids. Trimming pared 6 bases from V and 3 bases from J, leaving 20 bases between. Looked up from germline, CDR1 is SGHVS and CDR2 is FQNEAQ.

The chain links TRBV12-5 to TRBJ1-1; D might be TRBD1 (5 bases). The V gene's germline CDR1 is LGHNT and CDR2 FRNRAP. Trimming removed 2 bases from V and 4 bases from J, with 11 bases in between. The CDR3 has 14 residues. The CDR3, as DNA: TGTGCTAGTGGTTTGCAGGGTTTCAGCACTGAAGCTTTCTTT. Translation gives CASGLQGFSTEAFF. The full variable domain, with the rest looked up from reference TRBV12-5 and TRBJ1-1, is DARVTQTPRHKVTEMGQEVTMRCQPILGHNTVFWYRQTMMQGLELLAYFRNRAPLDDSGMPKDRFSAEMPDATLATLKIQPSEPRDSAVYFCASGLQGFSTEAFFGQGTRLTVV.

This clone appeared a few times. The sample contains more than one DNA sequence encoding this CDR3. This chain uses TRBV7-2 with TRBJ1-2; TRBD1 is a possible D gene (6 bases). Trimming stripped 5 bases from V and 3 bases from J, with 10 bases between. Germline CDR1 is SGHTA and CDR2 is FQGNSA. This CDR3 spans 13 amino acids. In DNA, the CDR3 is TGTGCCAGCAGCCCACAGGGTGACTATGGCTACACCTTC. This gives the protein CASSPQGDYGYTF. Drawing the rest from reference TRBV7-2 and TRBJ1-2, the complete variable domain is GAGVSQSPSNKVTEKGKDVELRCDPISGHTALYWYRQSLGQGLEFLIYFQGNSAPDKSGLPSDRFSAERTGGSVSTLTIQRTQQEDSAVYLCASSPQGDYGYTFGSGTRLTVV.

The CDR3 nucleotides are TGTGCCAGCAGTTTAAGAGCTTACCAGCGGGGGCAAGAGACCCAGTACTTC. Translated, it gives CASSLRAYQRGQETQYF. The chain has TRBV28 and TRBJ2-5; 8 bases map to TRBD2. This CDR3 is built from 17 residues. J was trimmed by 2 bases and V by 2 bases; bases with no gene match: 10. CDR1 is MDHEN, CDR2 SYDVKM, per germline.

This chain joins TRBV11-2 and TRBJ1-5; 11 bases are a match to TRBD1. The V segment lost 1 base and the J segment 5 bases; nucleotides outside the gene matches: 7. The CDR3 covers 17 residues. Germline lookup yields CDR1 SGHAT and CDR2 FQNNGV. CDR3 sequence: CASSLGWTGGLHQPQHF. CDR3 nucleotide sequence: TGTGCCAGCAGCTTAGGTTGGACAGGGGGCCTCCATCAGCCCCAGCATTTT.

The chain is built from TRBV7-2 and TRBJ2-3; no clear D gene. V shed 5 bases and J shed 2 bases, with 11 bases lying between them. Germline V gene sequence: CDR1 SGHTA, CDR2 FQGNSA. CDR3 length equals 14 residues. The chain's CDR3 is CASSRRRATDTQYF. Written as DNA, the CDR3 is TGTGCCAGCAGCAGACGACGAGCCACAGATACGCAGTATTTT.

The chain has TRBV4-3 and TRBJ1-3; D is ambiguous. The germline V gene has CDR1 LGHNA and CDR2 YSLEER. CDR3 size: 17 residues. The V end was cut by 0 bases, the J end by 2 bases, with 14 bases between. The CDR3 DNA sequence: TGCGCCAGCAGCCAAGAAGTCCGGCTAGGGACTGGAAACACCATATATTTT. Translation: CASSQEVRLGTGNTIYF.

This clone came up a few times. The chain is built from TRBV6-1 and TRBJ2-5, with no clear D. Germline CDR1 is MNHNS and CDR2 is SASEGT. The length of the CDR3 is 11 residues. Trimming took off 6 bases at V and 8 bases at J, with 10 bases between the two ends. CDR3 amino acids: CASSPLGTQYF. For the CDR3, the DNA is TGTGCCAGCAGCCCCCTCGGAACCCAGTACTTC.

V is TRBV4-3 and J is TRBJ2-7, with 11 bases matching TRBD2. The junction had 2 bases not matched to a gene; V was cut back by 1 base and J by 3 bases. Germline V CDR1 and CDR2: LGHNA, YSLEER. This CDR3 comprises 15 residues. CDR3 sequence: CASSQASGGNYEQYF. CDR3 sequence (DNA): TGCGCCAGCAGCCAAGCTAGCGGGGGGAACTACGAGCAGTACTTC.

The chain couples TRBV7-9 to TRBJ1-3; D is possibly TRBD1 (6 bases). Germline V CDR1 and CDR2: SEHNR, FQNEAQ (reference sequence). The CDR3 length is 15 residues. Trimming stripped 8 bases from V and 4 bases from J, with 18 bases between. The CDR3 is CASSRGSSTGNTIYF. In DNA form, the CDR3 reads TGTGCCAGCTCCAGGGGCTCATCAACGGGAAACACCATATATTTT.

This clone occurred a few times. The V and J genes are TRBV13 and TRBJ2-7, with 14 bases lining up with TRBD2. After removal of 5 bases from V and 1 base from J, the junction contained 16 bases not matched to a gene. The CDR3 length is 20 residues. CDR1 and CDR2 (germline): PRHDT, FYEKMQ (reference sequence). The CDR3 loop is CASSPRPGLAGAGRSYEQYF. Written as DNA, the CDR3 is TGTGCCAGCAGCCCACGCCCGGGACTAGCGGGAGCGGGGAGATCCTACGAGCAGTACTTC.

This clone came up a few times. This sequence joins TRBV29-1 and TRBJ2-5; D remains ambiguous. The CDR3 is 11 residues long. V was clipped by 2 bases and J by 8 bases, with 9 bases between them. Germline values: CDR1 SQVTM, CDR2 ANQGSEA. The CDR3 spells CSVETFLTQYF. The CDR3 DNA reads TGCAGCGTTGAAACCTTCTTAACCCAGTACTTC.